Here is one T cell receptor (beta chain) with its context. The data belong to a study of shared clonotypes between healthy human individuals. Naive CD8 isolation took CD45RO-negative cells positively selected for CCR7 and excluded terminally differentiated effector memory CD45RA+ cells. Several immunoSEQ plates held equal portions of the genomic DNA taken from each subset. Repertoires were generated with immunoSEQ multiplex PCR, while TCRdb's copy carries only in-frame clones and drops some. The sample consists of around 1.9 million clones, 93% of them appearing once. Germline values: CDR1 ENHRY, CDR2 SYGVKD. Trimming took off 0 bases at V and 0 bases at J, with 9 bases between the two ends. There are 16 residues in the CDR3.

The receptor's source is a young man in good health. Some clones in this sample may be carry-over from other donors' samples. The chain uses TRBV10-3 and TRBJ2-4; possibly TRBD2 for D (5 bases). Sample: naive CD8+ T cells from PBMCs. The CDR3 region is CAISESLDVAKNIQYF. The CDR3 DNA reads TGTGCCATCAGTGAGTCACTAGACGTAGCCAAAAACATTCAGTACTTC.